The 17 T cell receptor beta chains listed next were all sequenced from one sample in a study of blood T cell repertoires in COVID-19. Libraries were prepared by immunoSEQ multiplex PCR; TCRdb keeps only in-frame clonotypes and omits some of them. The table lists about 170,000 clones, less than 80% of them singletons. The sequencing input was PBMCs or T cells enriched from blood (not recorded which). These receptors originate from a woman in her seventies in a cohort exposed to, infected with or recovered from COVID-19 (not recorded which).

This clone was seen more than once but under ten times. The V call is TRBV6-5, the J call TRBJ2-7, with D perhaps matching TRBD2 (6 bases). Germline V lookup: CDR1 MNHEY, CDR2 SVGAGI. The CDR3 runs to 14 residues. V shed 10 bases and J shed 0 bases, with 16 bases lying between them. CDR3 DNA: TGTGCCACCCATGGGGAGGACCACTCCTACGAGCAGTACTTC. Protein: CATHGEDHSYEQYF.

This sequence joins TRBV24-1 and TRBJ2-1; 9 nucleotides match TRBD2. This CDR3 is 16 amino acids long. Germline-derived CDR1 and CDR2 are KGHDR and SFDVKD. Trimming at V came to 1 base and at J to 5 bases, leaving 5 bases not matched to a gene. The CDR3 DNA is TGTGCCACCAGTGATTTTAGTAGCGGGAGAAACAATGAGCAGTTCTTC. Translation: CATSDFSSGRNNEQFF.

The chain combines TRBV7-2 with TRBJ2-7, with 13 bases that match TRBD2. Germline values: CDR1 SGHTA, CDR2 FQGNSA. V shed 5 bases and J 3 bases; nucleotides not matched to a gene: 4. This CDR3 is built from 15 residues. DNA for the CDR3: TGTGCCAGCAGCCCCGGACTAGCGGGAGTCTACGAGCAGTACTTC. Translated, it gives CASSPGLAGVYEQYF.

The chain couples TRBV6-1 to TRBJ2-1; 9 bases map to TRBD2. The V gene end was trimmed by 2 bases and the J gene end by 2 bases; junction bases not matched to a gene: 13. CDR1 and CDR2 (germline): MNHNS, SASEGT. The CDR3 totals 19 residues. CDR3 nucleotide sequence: TGTGCCAGCAGTGAAATCTTTTCCTGGACTAGCGTGGCCTACAATGAGCAGTTCTTC. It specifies CASSEIFSWTSVAYNEQFF.

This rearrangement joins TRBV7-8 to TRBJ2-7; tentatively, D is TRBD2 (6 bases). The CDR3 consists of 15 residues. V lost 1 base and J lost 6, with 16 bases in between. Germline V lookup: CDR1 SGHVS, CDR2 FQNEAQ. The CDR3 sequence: CASSLGRGGFLEQYF. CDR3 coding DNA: TGTGCCAGCAGCTTAGGGCGGGGCGGTTTTCTCGAGCAGTACTTC.

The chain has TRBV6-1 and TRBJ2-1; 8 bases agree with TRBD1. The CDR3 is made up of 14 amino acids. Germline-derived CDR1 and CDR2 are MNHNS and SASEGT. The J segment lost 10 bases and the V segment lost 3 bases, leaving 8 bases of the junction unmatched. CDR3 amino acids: CASSEQGAYGEQFF. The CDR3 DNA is TGTGCCAGCAGTGAGCAGGGGGCGTACGGAGAGCAGTTCTTC.

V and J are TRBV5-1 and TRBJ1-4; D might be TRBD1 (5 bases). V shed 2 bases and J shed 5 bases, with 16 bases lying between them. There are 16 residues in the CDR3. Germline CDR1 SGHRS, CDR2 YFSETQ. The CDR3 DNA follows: TGCGCCAGCAGCTTTGGTGCCGGTGGGGCGAATGAAAAACTGTTTTTT. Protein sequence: CASSFGAGGANEKLFF.

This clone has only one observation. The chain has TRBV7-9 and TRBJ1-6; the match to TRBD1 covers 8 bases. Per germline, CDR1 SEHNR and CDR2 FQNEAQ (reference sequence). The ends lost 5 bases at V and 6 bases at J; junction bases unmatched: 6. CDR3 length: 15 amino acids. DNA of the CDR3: TGTGCCAGCAGCCCGCCGGGACAGGCTAATTCACCCCTCCACTTT. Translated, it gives CASSPPGQANSPLHF.

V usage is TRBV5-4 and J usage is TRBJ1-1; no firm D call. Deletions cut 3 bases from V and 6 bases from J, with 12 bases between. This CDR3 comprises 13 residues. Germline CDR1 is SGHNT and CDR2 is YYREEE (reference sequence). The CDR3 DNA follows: TGTGCCAGCAGCTCCGGTGCTTTGCCTGAAGCTTTCTTT. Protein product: CASSSGALPEAFF.

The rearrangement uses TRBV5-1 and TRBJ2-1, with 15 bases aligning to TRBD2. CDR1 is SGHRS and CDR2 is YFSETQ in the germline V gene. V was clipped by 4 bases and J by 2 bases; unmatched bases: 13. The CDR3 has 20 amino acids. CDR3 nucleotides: TGCGCCAGCAGCCCATTAGGGGGGGGACTAGCGGGAGGTCCCTACAATGAGCAGTTCTTC. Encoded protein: CASSPLGGGLAGGPYNEQFF.

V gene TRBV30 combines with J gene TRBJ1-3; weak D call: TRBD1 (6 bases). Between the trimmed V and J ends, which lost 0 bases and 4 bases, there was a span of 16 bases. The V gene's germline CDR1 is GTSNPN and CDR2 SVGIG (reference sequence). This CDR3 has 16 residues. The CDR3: CAWSVNFGGLGNTIYF. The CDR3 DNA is TGTGCCTGGAGTGTAAATTTCGGGGGGCTCGGAAACACCATATATTTT.

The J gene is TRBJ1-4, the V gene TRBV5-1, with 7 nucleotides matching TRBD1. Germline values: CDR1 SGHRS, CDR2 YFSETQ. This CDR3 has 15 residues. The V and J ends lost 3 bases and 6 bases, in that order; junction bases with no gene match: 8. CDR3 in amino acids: CASSSMTGPYEKLFF. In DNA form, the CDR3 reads TGCGCCAGCAGCTCAATGACAGGGCCGTATGAAAAACTGTTTTTT.

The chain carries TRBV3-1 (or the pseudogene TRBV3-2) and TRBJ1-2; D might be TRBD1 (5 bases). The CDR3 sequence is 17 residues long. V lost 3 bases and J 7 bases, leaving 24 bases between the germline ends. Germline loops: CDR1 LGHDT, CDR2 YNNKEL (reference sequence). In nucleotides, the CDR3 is TGTGCCAGCAGCCAGAGAATCGACAGCCCCAGCTATCGTGGCTACACCTTC. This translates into CASSQRIDSPSYRGYTF.

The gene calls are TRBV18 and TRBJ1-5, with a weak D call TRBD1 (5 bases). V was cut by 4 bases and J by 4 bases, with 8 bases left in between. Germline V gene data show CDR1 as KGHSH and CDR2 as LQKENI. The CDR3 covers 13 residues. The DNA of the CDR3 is TGTGCCAGCTCACTCGACAGTAATCAGCCCCAGCATTTT. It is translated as CASSLDSNQPQHF.

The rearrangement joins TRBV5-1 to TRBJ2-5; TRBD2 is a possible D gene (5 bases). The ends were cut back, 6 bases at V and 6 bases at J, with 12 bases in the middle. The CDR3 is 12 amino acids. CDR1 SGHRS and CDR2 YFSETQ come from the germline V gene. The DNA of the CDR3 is TGCGCCAGCAAATCCGACGGGAAGACCCAGTACTTC. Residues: CASKSDGKTQYF.

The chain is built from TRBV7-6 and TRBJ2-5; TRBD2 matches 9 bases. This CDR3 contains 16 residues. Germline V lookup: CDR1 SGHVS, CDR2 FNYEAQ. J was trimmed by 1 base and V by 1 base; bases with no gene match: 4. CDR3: CASSLGTSALQETQYF. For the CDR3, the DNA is TGTGCCAGCAGCTTAGGGACTAGCGCGCTCCAAGAGACCCAGTACTTC.

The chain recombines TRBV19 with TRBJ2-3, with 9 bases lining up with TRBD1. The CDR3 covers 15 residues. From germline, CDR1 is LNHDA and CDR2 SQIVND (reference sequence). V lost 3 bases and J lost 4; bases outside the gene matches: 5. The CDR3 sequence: CASSIKGTGSDTQYF. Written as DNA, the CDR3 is TGTGCCAGTAGTATCAAAGGGACAGGGTCAGATACGCAGTATTTT.